This entry lists 5 T cell receptor beta chains sequenced from one sample in a study of shared clonotypes between healthy human individuals. The repertoire was sequenced with immunoSEQ multiplex PCR; TCRdb's copy has only in-frame clones and lacks some. The table lists 2 million to 2.5 million clones, 95% of them singletons. The sample consisted of naive CD4+ T cells sorted from blood. Subset of the sample: CD45RA+ positively selected. The receptors stem from a man between 18 and 35 years old in good health.

This clone was counted a single time. This chain connects TRBV10-3 to TRBJ2-7; D may be TRBD2 (5 bases). The germline gives CDR1 ENHRY, CDR2 SYGVKD. The CDR3 is 14 residues long. Trimming stripped 2 bases from V and 0 bases from J, with 8 bases between. The CDR3 is CAISEMGSSYEQYF. For the CDR3, the DNA is TGTGCCATCAGTGAGATGGGGAGCTCCTACGAGCAGTACTTC.

The chain recombines TRBV25-1 with TRBJ2-3; D remains unclear. V lost 1 base and J lost 2, with 10 bases in between. The germline gives CDR1 MGHDK, CDR2 SYGVNS. The CDR3 loop spans 15 amino acids. The CDR3 nucleotides read TGTGCCAGCAGTGAATGGTATGGGGACACAGATACGCAGTATTTT. Amino acid sequence: CASSEWYGDTDTQYF.

The CDR3: CASSIPDRGRSPLHF. In DNA form, the CDR3 reads TGTGCCAGTAGTATCCCGGACAGGGGACGATCACCCCTCCACTTT. J is TRBJ1-6 and V is TRBV19; 9 nucleotides line up with TRBD1. In germline, CDR1 is LNHDA, CDR2 SQIVND (reference sequence). This CDR3 has 15 amino acids. Unmatched junction bases numbered 7, after V lost 3 bases and J lost 10 bases.

The chain combines TRBV18 with TRBJ1-1; D remains unclear. Looked up from germline, CDR1 is KGHSH and CDR2 is LQKENI. CDR3 size: 15 residues. V was shortened by 3 bases and J by 3 bases, with 14 bases between the two germline ends. This chain's CDR3 is CASSPKNREHTEAFF. The CDR3 region has the DNA TGTGCCAGCTCACCGAAAAATAGAGAACACACTGAAGCTTTCTTT.

The chain has TRBV28 and TRBJ2-7; D gene ambiguous. V lost 2 bases, J lost 0 bases, and 8 bases lay in between. CDR1 and CDR2 from the germline V gene are MDHEN and SYDVKM. The CDR3 consists of 14 residues. The CDR3 DNA reads TGTGCCAGCAGTTTAGAGGAAAGCTCCTACGAGCAGTACTTC. Amino acids: CASSLEESSYEQYF.